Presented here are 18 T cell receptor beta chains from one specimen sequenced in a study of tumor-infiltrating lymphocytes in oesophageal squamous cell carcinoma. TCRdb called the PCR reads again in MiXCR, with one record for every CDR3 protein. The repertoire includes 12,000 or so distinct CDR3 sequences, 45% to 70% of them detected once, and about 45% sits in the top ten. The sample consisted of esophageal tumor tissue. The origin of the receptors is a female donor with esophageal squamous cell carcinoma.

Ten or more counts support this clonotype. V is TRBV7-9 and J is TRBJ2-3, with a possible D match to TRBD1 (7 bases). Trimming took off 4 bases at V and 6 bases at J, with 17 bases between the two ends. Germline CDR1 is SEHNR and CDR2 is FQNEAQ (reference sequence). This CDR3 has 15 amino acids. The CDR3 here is CASSWGDSRADTQYF. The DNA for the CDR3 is TGTGCCAGCAGCTGGGGGGACAGCAGAGCCGATACGCAGTATTTT.

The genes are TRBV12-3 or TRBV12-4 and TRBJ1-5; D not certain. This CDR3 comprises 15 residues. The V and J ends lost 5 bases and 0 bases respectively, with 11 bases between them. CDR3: CASSMYGDSNQPQHF. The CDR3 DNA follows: TGTGCCAGCAGTATGTACGGGGATAGCAATCAGCCCCAGCATTTT.

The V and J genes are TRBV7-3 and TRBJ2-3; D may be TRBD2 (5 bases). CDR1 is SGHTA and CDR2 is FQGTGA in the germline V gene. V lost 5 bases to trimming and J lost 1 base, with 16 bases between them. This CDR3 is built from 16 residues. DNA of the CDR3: TGTGCCAGCAGCCGAACCGGACTGCTTGGCACAGATACGCAGTATTTT. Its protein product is CASSRTGLLGTDTQYF. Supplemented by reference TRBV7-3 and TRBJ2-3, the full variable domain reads GAGVSQTPSNKVTEKGKYVELRCDPISGHTALYWYRQSLGQGPEFLIYFQGTGAADDSGLPNDRFFAVRPEGSVSTLKIQRTERGDSAVYLCASSRTGLLGTDTQYFGPGTRLTVL.

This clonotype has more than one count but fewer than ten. CDR3 protein: CASSLTGGPYEQYF. CDR3 nucleotide sequence: TGCGCCAGCAGCCTTACAGGGGGCCCCTACGAGCAGTACTTC. This rearrangement joins TRBV10-2 to TRBJ2-1; 9 nucleotides match TRBD1. The DNA matches TRBJ2-7 better at its end, which makes the J call doubtful. Germline V gene lookup returns CDR1 WSHSY and CDR2 SAAADI. This CDR3 has 14 residues.

CDR3 bases: TGTGCCAGCAGTTGGGGACAGTCCTACGAGCAGTACTTC. Amino acid sequence: CASSWGQSYEQYF. The chain links TRBV7-9 to TRBJ2-5; TRBD1 aligns across 7 bases. The closer fit of TRBJ2-7 to the DNA end suggests the J call may be wrong. Germline V gene sequence: CDR1 SEHNR, CDR2 FQNEAQ (reference sequence). This CDR3 is built from 13 residues.

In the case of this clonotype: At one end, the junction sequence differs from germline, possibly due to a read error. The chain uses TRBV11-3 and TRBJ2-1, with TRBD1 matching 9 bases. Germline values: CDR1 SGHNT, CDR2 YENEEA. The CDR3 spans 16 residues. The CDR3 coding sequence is TGTGCCAGCAGCCCGCGACAGGGACAGGGATACAATGAGCGGTTCTTC. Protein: CASSPRQGQGYNERFF.

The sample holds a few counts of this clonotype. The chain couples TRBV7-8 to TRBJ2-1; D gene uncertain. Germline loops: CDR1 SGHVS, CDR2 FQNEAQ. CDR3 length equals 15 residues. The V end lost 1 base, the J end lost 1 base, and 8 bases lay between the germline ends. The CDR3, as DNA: TGTGCCAGCAGCTTAGAGTCGGCTTCCTACAATGAGCAGTTCTTC. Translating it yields CASSLESASYNEQFF.

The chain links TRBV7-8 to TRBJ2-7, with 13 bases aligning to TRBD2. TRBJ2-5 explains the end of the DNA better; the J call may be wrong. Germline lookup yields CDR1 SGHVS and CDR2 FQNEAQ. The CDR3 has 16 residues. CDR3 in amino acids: CASSSPGLAGRETQYF. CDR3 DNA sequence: TGTGCCAGCAGCTCGCCGGGACTAGCGGGGAGGGAGACCCAGTACTTC.

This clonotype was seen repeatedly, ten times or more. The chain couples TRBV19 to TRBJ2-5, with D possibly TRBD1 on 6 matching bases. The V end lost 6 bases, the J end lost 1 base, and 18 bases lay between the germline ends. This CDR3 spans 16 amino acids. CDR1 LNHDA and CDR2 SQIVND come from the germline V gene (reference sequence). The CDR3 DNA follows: TGTGCCAGTAGAAGATCAGGGGCTGGACCCCAAGAGACCCAGTACTTC. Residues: CASRRSGAGPQETQYF. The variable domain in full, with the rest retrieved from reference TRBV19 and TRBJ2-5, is DGGITQSPKYLFRKEGQNVTLSCEQNLNHDAMYWYRQDPGQGLRLIYYSQIVNDFQKGDIAEGYSVSREKKESFPLTVTSAQKNPTAFYLCASRRSGAGPQETQYFGPGTRLLVL.

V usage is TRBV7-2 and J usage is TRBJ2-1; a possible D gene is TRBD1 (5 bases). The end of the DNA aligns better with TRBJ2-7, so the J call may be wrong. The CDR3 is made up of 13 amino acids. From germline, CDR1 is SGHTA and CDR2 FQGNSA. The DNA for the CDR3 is TGTGCCAGCAGCCTAGGGGCGCGTTACGAGCAGTACTTC. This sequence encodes CASSLGARYEQYF.

The CDR3 sequence is CASSWTGTSGRGGTDTQYF. The DNA of the CDR3 is TGTGCCAGCAGCTGGACCGGGACTAGCGGGAGAGGTGGGACAGATACGCAGTATTTT. The chain couples TRBV7-2 to TRBJ2-3; 14 nucleotides agree with TRBD2. The CDR3 is 19 residues long. V shed 4 bases, J shed 3 bases, and the junction held 12 bases outside the gene matches. In germline, CDR1 is SGHTA, CDR2 FQGNSA.

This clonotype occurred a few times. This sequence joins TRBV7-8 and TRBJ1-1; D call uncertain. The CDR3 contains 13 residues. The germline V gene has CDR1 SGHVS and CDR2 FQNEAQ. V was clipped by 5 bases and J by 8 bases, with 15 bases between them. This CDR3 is CASSLRSGVEAFF. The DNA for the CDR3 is TGTGCCAGCAGCCTAAGATCAGGAGTCGAAGCTTTCTTT.

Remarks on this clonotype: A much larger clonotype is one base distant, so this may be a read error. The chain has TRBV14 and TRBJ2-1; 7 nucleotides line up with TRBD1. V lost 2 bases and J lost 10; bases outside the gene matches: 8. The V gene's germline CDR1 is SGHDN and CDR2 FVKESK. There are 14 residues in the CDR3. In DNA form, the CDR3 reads TGTGCCAGCAGCCAACCGGGACAGTCCTACGAGCAGTTCTTC. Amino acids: CASSQPGQSYEQFF.

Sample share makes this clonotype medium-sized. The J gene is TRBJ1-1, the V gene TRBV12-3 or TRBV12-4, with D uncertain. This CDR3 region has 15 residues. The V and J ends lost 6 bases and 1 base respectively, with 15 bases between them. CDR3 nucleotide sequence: TGTGCCAGCAGCCACAGATATCAGAAGAACACTGAAGCTTTCTTT. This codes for CASSHRYQKNTEAFF.

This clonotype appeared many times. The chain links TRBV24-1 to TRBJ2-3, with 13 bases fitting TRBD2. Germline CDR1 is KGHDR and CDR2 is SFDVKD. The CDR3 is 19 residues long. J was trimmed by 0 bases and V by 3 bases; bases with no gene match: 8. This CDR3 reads CATSDPTSGRGVSTDTQYF. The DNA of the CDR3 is TGTGCCACCAGTGATCCTACTAGCGGGAGGGGTGTTAGCACAGATACGCAGTATTTT.

The CDR3 DNA reads as TGTGCCAGCAGCCCCTACGTGACAGATACGCAGTATTTT. Its translation is CASSPYVTDTQYF. This chain links TRBV7-3 with TRBJ2-3, with no clear D. This CDR3 region has 13 residues. Trimming shortened V by 5 bases and J by 3 bases, and 9 bases separated the two germline ends. CDR1 and CDR2 from the germline V gene are SGHTA and FQGTGA.

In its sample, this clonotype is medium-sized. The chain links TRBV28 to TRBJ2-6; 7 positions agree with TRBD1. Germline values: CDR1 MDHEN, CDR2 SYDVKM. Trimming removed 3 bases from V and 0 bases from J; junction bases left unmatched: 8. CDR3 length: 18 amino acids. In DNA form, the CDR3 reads TGTGCCAGCAGTTTGTGGCAGGGGGATAGCTCTGGGGCCAACGTCCTGACTTTC. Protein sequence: CASSLWQGDSSGANVLTF.

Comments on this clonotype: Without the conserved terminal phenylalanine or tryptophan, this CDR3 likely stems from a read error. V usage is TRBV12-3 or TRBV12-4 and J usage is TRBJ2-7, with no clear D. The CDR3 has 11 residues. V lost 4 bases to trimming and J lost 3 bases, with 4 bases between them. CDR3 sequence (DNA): TGTGCCAGCAGTTCCTACTACGAGCAGTACTTA. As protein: CASSSYYEQYL.